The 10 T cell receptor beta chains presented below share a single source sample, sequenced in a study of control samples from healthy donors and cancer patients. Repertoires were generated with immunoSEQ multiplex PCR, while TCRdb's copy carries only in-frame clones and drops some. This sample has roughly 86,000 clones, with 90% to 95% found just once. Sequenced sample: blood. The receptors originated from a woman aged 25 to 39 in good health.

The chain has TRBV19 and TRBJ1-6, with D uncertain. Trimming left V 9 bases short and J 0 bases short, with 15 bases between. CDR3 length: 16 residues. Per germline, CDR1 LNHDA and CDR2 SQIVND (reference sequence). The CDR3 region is CASGGQASSYNSPLHF. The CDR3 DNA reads TGTGCCAGCGGAGGGCAGGCGAGCTCCTATAATTCACCCCTCCACTTT.

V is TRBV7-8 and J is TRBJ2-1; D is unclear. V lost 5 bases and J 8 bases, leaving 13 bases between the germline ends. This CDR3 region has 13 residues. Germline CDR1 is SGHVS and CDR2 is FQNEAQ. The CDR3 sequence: CASSHSRIDEQFF. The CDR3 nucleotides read TGTGCCAGCAGCCATTCACGGATCGATGAGCAGTTCTTC.

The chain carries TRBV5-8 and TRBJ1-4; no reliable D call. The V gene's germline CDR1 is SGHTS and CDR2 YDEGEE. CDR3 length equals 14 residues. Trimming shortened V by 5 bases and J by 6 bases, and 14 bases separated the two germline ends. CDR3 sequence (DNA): TGTGCCAGCAGATACGGGCTGGCTGATGAAAAACTGTTTTTT. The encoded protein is CASRYGLADEKLFF.

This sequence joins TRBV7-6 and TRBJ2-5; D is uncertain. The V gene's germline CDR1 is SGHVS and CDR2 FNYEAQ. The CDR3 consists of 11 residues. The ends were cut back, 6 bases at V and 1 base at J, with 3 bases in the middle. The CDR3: CASRFQETQYF. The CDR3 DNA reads TGTGCCAGCAGGTTCCAAGAGACCCAGTACTTC.

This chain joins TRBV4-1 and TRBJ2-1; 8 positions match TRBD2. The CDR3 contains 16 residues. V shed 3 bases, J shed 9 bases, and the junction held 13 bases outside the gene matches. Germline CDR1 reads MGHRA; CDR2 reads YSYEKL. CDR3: CASSQGPGLVYGEQFF. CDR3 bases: TGCGCCAGCAGCCAGGGTCCGGGACTAGTTTATGGTGAGCAGTTCTTC.

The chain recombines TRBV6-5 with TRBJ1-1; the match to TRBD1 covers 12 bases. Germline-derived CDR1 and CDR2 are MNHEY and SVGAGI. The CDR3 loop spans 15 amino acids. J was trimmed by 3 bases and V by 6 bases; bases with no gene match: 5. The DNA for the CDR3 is TGTGCCAGCAGGGGACAGGGGGCGGGGGACACTGAAGCTTTCTTT. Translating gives CASRGQGAGDTEAFF.

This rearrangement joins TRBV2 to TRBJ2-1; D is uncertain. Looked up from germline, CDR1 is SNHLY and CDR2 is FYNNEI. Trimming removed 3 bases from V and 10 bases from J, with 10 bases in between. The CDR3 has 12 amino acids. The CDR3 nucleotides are TGTGCCAGCAGTGACTCATTTGGCGAGCAGTTCTTC. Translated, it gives CASSDSFGEQFF. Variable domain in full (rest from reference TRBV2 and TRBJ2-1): EPEVTQTPSHQVTQMGQEVILRCVPISNHLYFYWYRQILGQKVEFLVSFYNNEISEKSEIFDDQFSVERPDGSNFTLKIRSTKLEDSAMYFCASSDSFGEQFFGPGTRLTVL.

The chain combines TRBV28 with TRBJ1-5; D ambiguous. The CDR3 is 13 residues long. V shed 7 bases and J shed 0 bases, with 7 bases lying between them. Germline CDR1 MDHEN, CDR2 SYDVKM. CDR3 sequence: CASTGVSNQPQHF. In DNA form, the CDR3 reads TGTGCCAGCACGGGTGTTAGCAATCAGCCCCAGCATTTT.

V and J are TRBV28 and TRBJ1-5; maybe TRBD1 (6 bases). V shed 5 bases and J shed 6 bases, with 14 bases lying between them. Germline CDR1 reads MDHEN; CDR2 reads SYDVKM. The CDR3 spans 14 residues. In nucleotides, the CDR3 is TGTGCCAGCAGTAGAAGGGGGGCTAGTCAGCCCCAGCATTTT. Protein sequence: CASSRRGASQPQHF.

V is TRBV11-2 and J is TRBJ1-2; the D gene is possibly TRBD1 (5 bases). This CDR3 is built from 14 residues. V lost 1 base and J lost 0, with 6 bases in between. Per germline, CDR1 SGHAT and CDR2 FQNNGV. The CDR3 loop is CASSLGGANYGYTF. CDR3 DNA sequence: TGTGCCAGCAGCTTAGGAGGGGCTAACTATGGCTACACCTTC.